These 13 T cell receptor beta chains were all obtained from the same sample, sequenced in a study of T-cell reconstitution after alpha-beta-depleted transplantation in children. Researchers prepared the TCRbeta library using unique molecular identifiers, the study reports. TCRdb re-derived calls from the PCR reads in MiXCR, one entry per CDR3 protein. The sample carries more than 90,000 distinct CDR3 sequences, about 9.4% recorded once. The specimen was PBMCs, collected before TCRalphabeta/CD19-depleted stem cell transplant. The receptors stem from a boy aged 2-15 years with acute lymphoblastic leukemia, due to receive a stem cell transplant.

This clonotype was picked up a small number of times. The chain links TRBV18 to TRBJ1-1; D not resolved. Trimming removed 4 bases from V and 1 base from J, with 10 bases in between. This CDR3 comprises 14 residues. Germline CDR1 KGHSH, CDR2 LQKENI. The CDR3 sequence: CASSRDTTNTEAFF. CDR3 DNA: TGTGCCAGCTCACGGGATACAACGAACACTGAAGCTTTCTTT.

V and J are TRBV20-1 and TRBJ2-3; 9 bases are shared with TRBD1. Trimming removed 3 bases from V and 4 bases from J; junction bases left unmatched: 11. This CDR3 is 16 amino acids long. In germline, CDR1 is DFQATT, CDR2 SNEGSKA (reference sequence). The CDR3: CSASPLGQGVPDTQYF. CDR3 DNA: TGCAGTGCTAGTCCCCTGGGACAGGGAGTCCCAGATACGCAGTATTTT.

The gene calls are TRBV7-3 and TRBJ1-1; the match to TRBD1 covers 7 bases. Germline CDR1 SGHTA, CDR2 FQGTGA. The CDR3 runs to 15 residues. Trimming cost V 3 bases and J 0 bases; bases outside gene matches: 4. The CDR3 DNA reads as TGTGCCAGCAGCTTGACAGGGCACATGAACACTGAAGCTTTCTTT. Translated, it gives CASSLTGHMNTEAFF.

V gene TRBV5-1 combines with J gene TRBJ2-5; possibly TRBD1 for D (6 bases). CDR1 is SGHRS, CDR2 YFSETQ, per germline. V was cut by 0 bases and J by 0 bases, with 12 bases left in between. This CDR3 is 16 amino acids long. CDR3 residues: CASSLGSGADQETQYF. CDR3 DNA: TGCGCCAGCAGCTTGGGATCAGGGGCCGACCAAGAGACCCAGTACTTC.

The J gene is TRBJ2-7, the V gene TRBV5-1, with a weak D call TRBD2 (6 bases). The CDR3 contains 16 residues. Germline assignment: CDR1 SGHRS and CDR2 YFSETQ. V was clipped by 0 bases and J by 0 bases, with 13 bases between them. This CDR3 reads CASSLGAGTRSYEQYF. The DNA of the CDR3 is TGCGCCAGCAGCTTGGGGGCCGGGACTCGCTCCTACGAGCAGTACTTC.

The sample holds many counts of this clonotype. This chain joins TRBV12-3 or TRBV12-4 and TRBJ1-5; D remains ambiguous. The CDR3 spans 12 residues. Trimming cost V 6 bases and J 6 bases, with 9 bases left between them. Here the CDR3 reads CASSYVPQPQHF. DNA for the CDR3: TGTGCCAGCAGCTATGTCCCTCAGCCCCAGCATTTT.

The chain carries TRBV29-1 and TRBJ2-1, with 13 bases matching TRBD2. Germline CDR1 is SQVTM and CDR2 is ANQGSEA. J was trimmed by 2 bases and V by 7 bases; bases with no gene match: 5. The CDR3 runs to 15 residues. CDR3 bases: TGCAGCGCCTCACTAGCGGGAGGGCCCTACAATGAGCAGTTCTTC. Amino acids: CSASLAGGPYNEQFF.

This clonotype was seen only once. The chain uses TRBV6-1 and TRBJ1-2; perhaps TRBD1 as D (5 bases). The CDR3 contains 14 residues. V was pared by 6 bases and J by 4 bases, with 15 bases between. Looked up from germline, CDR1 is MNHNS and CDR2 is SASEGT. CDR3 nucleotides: TGTGCCAGCAGGACCCTGGACATATCCTATGGCTACACCTTC. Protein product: CASRTLDISYGYTF.

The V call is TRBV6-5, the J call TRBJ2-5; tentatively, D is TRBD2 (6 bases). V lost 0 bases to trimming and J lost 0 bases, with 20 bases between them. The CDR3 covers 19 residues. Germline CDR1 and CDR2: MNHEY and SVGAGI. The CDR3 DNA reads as TGTGCCAGCAGTTACTCCGGGAGATGGGGAGGACGGTACCAAGAGACCCAGTACTTC. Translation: CASSYSGRWGGRYQETQYF.

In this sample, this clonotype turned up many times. The CDR3 loop reads CATSRDRGLAKNIQYF. The CDR3 DNA reads as TGTGCCACCAGCAGAGACCGGGGCCTAGCCAAAAACATTCAGTACTTC. This sequence joins TRBV15 and TRBJ2-4; perhaps D is TRBD1 or TRBD2 (5 bases each). V was pared by 0 bases and J by 0 bases, with 9 bases between. This CDR3 is built from 16 residues. CDR1 LNHNV and CDR2 YYDKDF come from the germline V gene (reference sequence).

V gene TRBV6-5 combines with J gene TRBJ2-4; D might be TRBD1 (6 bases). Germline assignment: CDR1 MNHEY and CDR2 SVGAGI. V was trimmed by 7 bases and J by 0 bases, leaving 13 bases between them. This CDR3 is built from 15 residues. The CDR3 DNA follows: TGTGCCAGCACCCCGACAGGATTAGCCAAAAACATTCAGTACTTC. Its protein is CASTPTGLAKNIQYF.

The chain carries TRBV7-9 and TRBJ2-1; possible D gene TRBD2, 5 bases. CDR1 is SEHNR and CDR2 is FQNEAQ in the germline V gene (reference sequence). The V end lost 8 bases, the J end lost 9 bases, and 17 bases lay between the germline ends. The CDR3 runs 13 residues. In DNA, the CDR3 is TGTGCCAGCGATCCGGGGTTCGGTACTGAGCAGTTCTTC. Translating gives CASDPGFGTEQFF.

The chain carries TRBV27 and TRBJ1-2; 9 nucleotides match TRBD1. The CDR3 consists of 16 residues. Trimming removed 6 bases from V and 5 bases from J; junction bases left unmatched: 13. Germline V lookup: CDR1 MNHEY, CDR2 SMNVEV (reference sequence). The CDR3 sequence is CASSPNDRDRVYGYTF. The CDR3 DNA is TGTGCCAGCAGCCCCAACGACCGGGACAGGGTGTATGGCTACACCTTC.